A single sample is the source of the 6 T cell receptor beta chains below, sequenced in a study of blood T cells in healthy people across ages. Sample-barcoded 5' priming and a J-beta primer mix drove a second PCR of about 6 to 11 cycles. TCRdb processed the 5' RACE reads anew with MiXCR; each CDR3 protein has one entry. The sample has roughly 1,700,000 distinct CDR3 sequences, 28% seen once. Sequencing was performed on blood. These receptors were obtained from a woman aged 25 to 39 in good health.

Written as DNA, the CDR3 is TGTGCCAGCAGCAAAACGGCTGGCCAAATCTCTGGAAACACCATATATTTT. It translates to CASSKTAGQISGNTIYF. This chain joins TRBV6-1 and TRBJ1-3; D gene uncertain. Per germline, CDR1 MNHNS and CDR2 SASEGT. CDR3 length equals 17 residues. The germline V and J ends were trimmed by 6 bases and 0 bases, with 18 bases remaining between them.

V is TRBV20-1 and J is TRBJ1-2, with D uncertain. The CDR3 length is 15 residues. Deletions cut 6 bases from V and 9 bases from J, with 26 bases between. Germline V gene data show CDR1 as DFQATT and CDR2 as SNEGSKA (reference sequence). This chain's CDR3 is CSAPNCRKGVASYTF. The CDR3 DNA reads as TGCAGTGCCCCAAATTGCCGAAAGGGAGTCGCGAGCTACACCTTC.

CDR3 residues: CASGAPYGYTF. CDR3 in DNA: TGCGCCAGCGGGGCCCCATATGGCTACACCTTC. This rearrangement joins TRBV10-2 to TRBJ1-2, with D perhaps TRBD1 (5 bases). The germline V gene encodes CDR1 WSHSY and CDR2 SAAADI. Trimming cost V 8 bases and J 5 bases, with 9 bases left between them. This CDR3 has 11 residues.

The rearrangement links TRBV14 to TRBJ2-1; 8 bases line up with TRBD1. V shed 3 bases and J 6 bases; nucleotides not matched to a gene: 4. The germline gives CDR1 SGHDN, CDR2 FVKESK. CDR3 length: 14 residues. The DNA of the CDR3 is TGTGCCAGCAGCCAGAGGACAGGGCTCAATGAGCAGTTCTTC. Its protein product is CASSQRTGLNEQFF.

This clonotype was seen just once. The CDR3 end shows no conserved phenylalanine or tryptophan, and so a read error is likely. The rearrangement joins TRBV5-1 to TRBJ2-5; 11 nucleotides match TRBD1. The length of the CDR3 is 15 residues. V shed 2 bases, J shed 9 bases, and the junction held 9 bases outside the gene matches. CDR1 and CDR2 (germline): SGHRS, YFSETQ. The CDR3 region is CASSFGQGALLPQYL. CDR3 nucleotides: TGCGCCAGCAGCTTCGGACAGGGGGCGCTTCTACCCCAGTACTTA.

This CDR3 is CAISATSRDTQYF. As DNA, the CDR3 is TGTGCCATCAGTGCTACTAGTAGAGATACGCAGTATTTT. This chain connects TRBV10-3 to TRBJ2-3; a possible D gene is TRBD2 (5 bases). CDR1 ENHRY and CDR2 SYGVKD come from the germline V gene. The germline V and J ends were trimmed by 4 bases and 5 bases, with 10 bases remaining between them. CDR3 length: 13 residues.